This T cell receptor beta chain was captured in a study of OX40 agonist ivuxolimab in advanced cancers. With respect to the entire study: Ivuxolimab, which targeted the costimulatory receptor OX40 (CD134), was an agonistic, fully human IgG2 monoclonal antibody. Intravenous ivuxolimab was administered to patients every 2 weeks at six dose levels: 0.01, 0.1, 0.3, 1.5, 3 and 10 mg/kg. Among the approximately 50 dose-escalation patients, approximately 20 had hepatocellular carcinoma, around 15 melanoma, 9 renal cell carcinoma and 9 head and neck cancer. In the dose-escalation cohort, about four fifths of patients were male, and the mean age was 60 years with a range of roughly 20 to 85. Patients were allowed to have had prior anti-PD-1, anti-PD-L1 or anti-CTLA-4 therapy, and around 37% of the dose-escalation patients had previously received checkpoint inhibitors. Partial responses were achieved by three dose-escalation patients, of whom one had hepatocellular carcinoma and two had cutaneous melanoma. Peripheral TCRbeta sequencing was intended to test whether TCR sequence diversity was altered and clonal T-cell expansion was caused by ivuxolimab. The paper covers the monotherapy dose-escalation part of the phase I ivuxolimab trial, which included N ≈ 57 patients.

Beyond this particular receptor, the publication reports: The antigen specificity of the clonally expanded peripheral T cells was not determined. Clonal expansion of both CD4+ and CD8+ blood T cells was observed from baseline to week 6 at doses 0.1 to 3.0 mg/kg. In the 0.1-3.0 mg/kg groups, partial responders were among the patients with the lowest normalized peripheral clonal expansion, particularly in CD8+ T cells. Low levels of normalized T-cell clonal expansion were also seen in some patients who did not respond. After ivuxolimab, more expanded clones were found on average in CD8+ T cells than in CD4+ T cells.

In the case of this clone: The specificity of this receptor is unknown. No qualities accompany the bases; no much larger clone lies one base away.

The germline V gene provides CDR1 MNHEY and CDR2 SVGAGI. The CDR3 has 13 amino acids, counting the end cysteine and phenylalanine. Only the CDR3 portion is preserved as DNA: 39 bases, with reading frame beginning at the first base. A distance of 7 bases separates the germline ends of V and J, which lose 8 bases and 0 bases respectively. Patients with autoimmune disease history or receiving systemic immunosuppression were excluded from the trial. Peripheral blood for TCR sequencing was collected from all dose cohorts at baseline, on cycle 4 day 1, and on cycle 7 day 1. Samples came from an open-label, multicenter, first-in-human phase I dose-escalation trial of ivuxolimab. The trial enrolled adults with locally advanced or metastatic head and neck squamous cell, hepatocellular, melanoma or renal cell carcinoma. Before TCR sequencing, CD4+ T cells and CD8+ T cells were sorted from peripheral blood as separate populations.

Genomic DNA was isolated from the sorted cells so that the TCRbeta CDR3 region could be sequenced. The immunoSEQ Assay was used to sequence the TCRbeta CDR3 regions. Not all clones reach the TCRdb copy of this immuneACCESS table, which keeps in-frame sequences only. Checked studies attribute under half of the gap to unresolved V genes and leave the rest unexplained. This sample holds 65,000 to 70,000 clones; 90% were observed only once. The leading ten clones occupy about 10% of the sample. The TCR comes from an adult with an advanced solid tumor such as melanoma, head and neck, liver or kidney cancer. The receptor chain draws on TRBV6-5 and TRBJ2-2, with no reliable assignment of the D segment. The sequences come from CD4+ or CD8+ T cells sorted from blood, collected in a trial of the OX40 agonist ivuxolimab. CDR3 reads: CASLGTNTGELFF. The sequence in DNA is TGTGCCAGCCTCGGCACGAACACCGGGGAGCTGTTTTTT.